The source of this T cell receptor beta chain is a study of OX40 agonist ivuxolimab in advanced cancers. The data were produced by immunoSEQ multiplex PCR, yet TCRdb's version contains in-frame clones alone and is incomplete. Among about 36,000 clones, 70% to 80% were seen once, and the ten largest hold about 20%. The sample in question was CD4+ or CD8+ T cells sorted from blood, obtained in a trial of the OX40 agonist ivuxolimab. The source is an adult with an advanced solid tumor such as melanoma, head and neck, liver or kidney cancer.

This CDR3 reads CASSPLDSSTEAFF. CDR3 in DNA: TGTGCCAGCAGTCCACTCGACAGCAGCACTGAAGCTTTCTTT. V is TRBV6-6 and J is TRBJ1-1; TRBD1 might be the D (5 bases). V was pared by 5 bases and J by 4 bases, with 14 bases between. The CDR3 is 14 amino acids. The V gene's germline CDR1 is MNHNY and CDR2 SVGAGI (reference sequence).